The 27 T cell receptor beta chains presented below share a single source sample, sequenced in a study of T-cell reconstitution after alpha-beta-depleted transplantation in children. Antigens for these TCRs are unknown. Preparation of the TCRbeta library used unique molecular identifiers. TCRdb passed the PCR reads through MiXCR, listing each CDR3 protein once. Here the sample spans 330,000 or so distinct CDR3 sequences, less than 9.5% being singletons. Study findings and constraints: Most T-cell counts and diversity one year after the transplant came from T cells that were newly produced.

The sequencing used peripheral blood, collected 360 days after TCRalphabeta/CD19-depleted stem cell transplant. All receptors derive from a female patient between 2 and 15 years old who had a stem cell transplant for Fanconi anemia, so the T cells may come from the graft donor.

The chain couples TRBV20-1 to TRBJ1-2; unclear D gene. This CDR3 spans 15 amino acids. Trimming cost V 0 bases and J 4 bases, with 15 bases left between them. CDR1 and CDR2 from the germline V gene are DFQATT and SNEGSKA (reference sequence). The CDR3 DNA is TGCAGTGCTAGAGATCTCGGCGAGGCGCTCTATGGCTACACCTTC. Protein sequence: CSARDLGEALYGYTF.

This clonotype came up many times. The chain combines TRBV12-3 or TRBV12-4 with TRBJ1-1; a possible D gene is TRBD1 (6 bases). V lost 6 bases and J 2 bases, leaving 13 bases between the germline ends. The CDR3 is 14 amino acids. In DNA, the CDR3 is TGTGCCAGCAGCCCGGGACATAGTAACACTGAAGCTTTCTTT. Translated: CASSPGHSNTEAFF.

The rearrangement links TRBV6-1 to TRBJ1-2; no definite D call. The ends were cut back, 4 bases at V and 8 bases at J, with 14 bases in the middle. CDR1 and CDR2 (germline): MNHNS, SASEGT. There are 13 residues in the CDR3. CDR3: CASSADVWVGYTF. DNA for the CDR3: TGTGCCAGCAGTGCAGATGTATGGGTCGGCTACACCTTC.

This clonotype was observed a few times. J is TRBJ2-5 and V is TRBV5-1; D unclear. This CDR3 is built from 14 residues. Per germline, CDR1 SGHRS and CDR2 YFSETQ. Trimming cost V 1 base and J 2 bases, with 9 bases left between them. CDR3 DNA sequence: TGCGCCAGCAGCTTGACGTCTTTTCAAGAGACCCAGTACTTC. Translating gives CASSLTSFQETQYF. Based on the CDR3 plus reference TRBV5-1 and TRBJ2-5, the full variable domain is KAGVTQTPRYLIKTRGQQVTLSCSPISGHRSVSWYQQTPGQGLQFLFEYFSETQRNKGNFPGRFSGRQFSNSRSEMNVSTLELGDSALYLCASSLTSFQETQYFGPGTRLLVL.

The chain has TRBV7-6 and TRBJ2-7; TRBD1 matches at 9 bases. In germline, CDR1 is SGHVS, CDR2 FNYEAQ. V lost 4 bases and J lost 2; bases outside the gene matches: 9. The CDR3 sequence is 16 residues long. CDR3 in amino acids: CASSWRVGTGPYEQYF. CDR3 sequence (DNA): TGTGCCAGCAGCTGGAGAGTAGGGACAGGGCCCTACGAGCAGTACTTC. Together with reference TRBV7-6 and TRBJ2-7, the CDR3 gives the full variable domain: GAGVSQSPRYKVTKRGQDVALRCDPISGHVSLYWYRQALGQGPEFLTYFNYEAQQDKSGLPNDRFSAERPEGSISTLTIQRTEQRDSAMYRCASSWRVGTGPYEQYFGPGTRLTVT.

The rearrangement links TRBV7-2 to TRBJ2-5, with a weak D call TRBD2 (6 bases). Germline values: CDR1 SGHTA, CDR2 FQGNSA. The CDR3 extends over 16 amino acids. V lost 2 bases and J lost 5, with 18 bases in between. The CDR3 spells CASSLRPEGSGETQYF. The CDR3 DNA sequence: TGTGCCAGCAGCTTACGACCGGAGGGATCCGGGGAGACCCAGTACTTC. The variable domain in full, with the rest retrieved from reference TRBV7-2 and TRBJ2-5, is GAGVSQSPSNKVTEKGKDVELRCDPISGHTALYWYRQSLGQGLEFLIYFQGNSAPDKSGLPSDRFSAERTGGSVSTLTIQRTQQEDSAVYLCASSLRPEGSGETQYFGPGTRLLVL.

In its sample, this clonotype was seen many times. The chain couples TRBV12-3 or TRBV12-4 to TRBJ1-2; D ambiguous. V gave up 4 bases and J gave up 4 bases, with 13 bases separating them. This CDR3 contains 14 residues. CDR3 sequence (DNA): TGTGCCAGCAGTTATCGGGAAATCGGCTATGGCTACACCTTC. It translates to CASSYREIGYGYTF.

This clonotype was detected many times. The rearrangement links TRBV6-2 or TRBV6-3 to TRBJ1-5, with TRBD1 matching over 9 bases. Germline values: CDR1 MNHEY, CDR2 SVGEGT. The V segment lost 5 bases and the J segment 7 bases; nucleotides outside the gene matches: 12. The CDR3 is made up of 16 amino acids. The CDR3 nucleotides read TGTGCCAGCAGTCAGCCCAGGACAGGGGCGAGGCAGCCCCAGCATTTT. Translated: CASSQPRTGARQPQHF.

This clonotype was seen more than once but under ten times. The rearrangement joins TRBV30 to TRBJ2-7, with D possibly being TRBD2 (7 bases). V was shortened by 4 bases and J by 7 bases, with 11 bases between the two germline ends. The germline V gene has CDR1 GTSNPN and CDR2 SVGIG (reference sequence). The CDR3 spans 11 residues. The CDR3 here is CAWNGRGEQYF. The DNA for the CDR3 is TGTGCCTGGAATGGGAGGGGGGAGCAGTACTTC.

The chain joins TRBV20-1 to TRBJ2-5; 12 nucleotides align to TRBD2. V was pared by 3 bases and J by 3 bases, with 8 bases of the junction left unmatched. Germline V gives CDR1 DFQATT, CDR2 SNEGSKA (reference sequence). The CDR3 consists of 16 residues. CDR3 sequence reads: CSASRTSGAREETQYF. DNA of the CDR3: TGCAGTGCTAGTAGGACTAGCGGGGCCAGGGAAGAGACCCAGTACTTC.

This clonotype was recorded a few times. The rearrangement uses TRBV5-5 and TRBJ2-7, with D unresolved. The germline V gene has CDR1 SGHKS and CDR2 YYEKEE (reference sequence). The CDR3 runs 14 residues. V was clipped by 4 bases and J by 1 base, with 12 bases between them. The CDR3 here is CASSPQAFSYEQYV. CDR3 in DNA: TGTGCCAGCAGCCCCCAAGCGTTTTCCTACGAGCAGTACGTC.

Concerning this clonotype: One end of the junction fails to match germline, which may point to a read error. The rearrangement links TRBV3-1 to TRBJ2-1; D is possibly TRBD2 (6 bases). CDR3 length: 12 amino acids. CDR1 LGHDT and CDR2 YNNKEL come from the germline V gene (reference sequence). The CDR3 sequence: CASSQEAGPTVF. The CDR3 DNA is TGTGCCAGCAGCCAAGAGGCGGGGCCCACAGTCTTC.

Many counts were recorded for this clonotype. The CDR3 protein is CAISEGQYNEQFF. The CDR3 region has the DNA TGTGCCATCAGTGAGGGACAGTACAATGAGCAGTTCTTC. V usage is TRBV10-3 and J usage is TRBJ2-1; D perhaps matches TRBD1 (6 bases). Trimming took 2 bases from V and 4 from J, leaving 6 bases between them. Germline CDR1 and CDR2: ENHRY and SYGVKD. The CDR3 is 13 residues long.

In its sample, this clonotype was seen a few times. V usage is TRBV11-2 and J usage is TRBJ2-7, with 8 nucleotides matching TRBD2. With 11 bases clipped from V and 2 bases from J, the junction kept 14 bases outside the gene matches. The CDR3 length is 15 residues. Germline-derived CDR1 and CDR2 are SGHAT and FQNNGV. The CDR3 sequence is CAASWTAGGAYEQYF. In nucleotides, the CDR3 is TGTGCCGCTTCATGGACGGCGGGGGGCGCCTACGAGCAGTACTTC.

Many counts were recorded for this clonotype. The V call is TRBV29-1, the J call TRBJ2-4, with D possibly called TRBD1 or TRBD2 (6 bases each). Germline CDR1 reads SQVTM; CDR2 reads ANQGSEA. V gave up 5 bases and J gave up 5 bases, with 10 bases separating them. This CDR3 comprises 12 residues. The CDR3: CSVTGAQNIQYF. The CDR3 nucleotides are TGCAGCGTTACGGGGGCCCAAAACATTCAGTACTTC.

This clonotype has just a few counts. V and J are TRBV24-1 and TRBJ1-5; unclear D gene. The CDR3 has 14 amino acids. Germline values: CDR1 KGHDR, CDR2 SFDVKD. V was cut by 4 bases and J by 4 bases, with 10 bases left in between. CDR3 bases: TGTGCCACCAGTGAACCAGGAGGGAATCAGCCCCAGCATTTT. Protein product: CATSEPGGNQPQHF.

This clonotype was counted at least ten times. The V and J genes are TRBV6-5 and TRBJ2-3; D gene unclear. The CDR3 contains 12 residues. Trimming took 4 bases from V and 3 from J, leaving 5 bases between them. Germline values: CDR1 MNHEY, CDR2 SVGAGI. The CDR3 DNA is TGTGCCAGCAGTTCCGTGACAGATACGCAGTATTTT. It codes for CASSSVTDTQYF.

The chain carries TRBV7-9 and TRBJ2-5, with TRBD1 as a possible D gene (6 bases). CDR3 length: 16 amino acids. From germline, CDR1 is SEHNR and CDR2 FQNEAQ (reference sequence). Trimming stripped 5 bases from V and 3 bases from J, with 19 bases between. Here the CDR3 reads CASSALSGRGKETQYF. CDR3 sequence (DNA): TGTGCCAGCAGCGCTCTTTCGGGCAGGGGAAAAGAGACCCAGTACTTC. Based on the CDR3 plus reference TRBV7-9 and TRBJ2-5, the full variable domain is DTGVSQNPRHKITKRGQNVTFRCDPISEHNRLYWYRQTLGQGPEFLTYFQNEAQLEKSRLLSDRFSAERPKGSFSTLEIQRTEQGDSAMYLCASSALSGRGKETQYFGPGTRLLVL.

The sample holds many counts of this clonotype. This sequence joins TRBV5-1 and TRBJ2-1; 10 nucleotides match TRBD2. V was pared by 6 bases and J by 4 bases, with 7 bases of the junction left unmatched. In germline, CDR1 is SGHRS, CDR2 YFSETQ. The CDR3 has 15 amino acids. In nucleotides, the CDR3 is TGCGCCAGCATGCTTCGGACTAGCGGATACAATGAGCAGTTCTTC. Translating gives CASMLRTSGYNEQFF. Complete variable domain (other parts from reference TRBV5-1 and TRBJ2-1): KAGVTQTPRYLIKTRGQQVTLSCSPISGHRSVSWYQQTPGQGLQFLFEYFSETQRNKGNFPGRFSGRQFSNSRSEMNVSTLELGDSALYLCASMLRTSGYNEQFFGPGTRLTVL.

In its sample, this clonotype was seen many times. The chain recombines TRBV12-3 or TRBV12-4 with TRBJ2-3; D is perhaps TRBD1 or TRBD2 (5 bases each). The germline V and J ends were trimmed by 8 bases and 2 bases, with 17 bases remaining between them. The CDR3 is made up of 15 amino acids. Here the CDR3 DNA reads TGTGCCAGCGAAAGATCCGGGACGAACACAGATACGCAGTATTTT. This sequence encodes CASERSGTNTDTQYF.

In regard to this clonotype: This may come from a read error, since a much larger clone is one base off. This chain links TRBV28 with TRBJ1-1, with 7 positions matching TRBD1. V shed 10 bases and J 0 bases; nucleotides not matched to a gene: 8. The CDR3 sequence is 14 residues long. Germline V gives CDR1 MDHEN, CDR2 SYDVKM. This CDR3 reads CANRTGSMNTEAFF. DNA of the CDR3: TGTGCCAACAGGACAGGTTCCATGAACACTGAAGCTTTCTTT.

Note on this clonotype: Since a much larger clone is just one base distant, this may be a read error. The chain carries TRBV5-1 and TRBJ2-1; D is uncertain. CDR1 and CDR2 from the germline V gene are SGHRS and YFSETQ. The CDR3 length is 11 residues. CDR3 DNA sequence: TGCGCCGGCAGCTTGGATTCTGAGCAGTTCTTC. Its translation is CAGSLDSEQFF. Full variable domain (outside the CDR3, taken from reference TRBV5-1 and TRBJ2-1): KAGVTQTPRYLIKTRGQQVTLSCSPISGHRSVSWYQQTPGQGLQFLFEYFSETQRNKGNFPGRFSGRQFSNSRSEMNVSTLELGDSALYLCAGSLDSEQFFGPGTRLTVL.

This clonotype was counted between two and nine times. The DNA for the CDR3 is TGTGCCAGCAGACCTCCGGGACTTGATGCAGATACGCAGTATTTT. Amino acids: CASRPPGLDADTQYF. The chain is built from TRBV7-9 and TRBJ2-3; D may be TRBD2 (6 bases). The CDR3 consists of 15 residues. Per the germline V gene, CDR1 is SEHNR and CDR2 is FQNEAQ (reference sequence). Trimming cost V 6 bases and J 4 bases, with 17 bases left between them.

This clonotype was seen a few times. The chain uses TRBV7-3 and TRBJ2-3; 7 nucleotides agree with TRBD1. V lost 5 bases to trimming and J lost 2 bases; unmatched junction nucleotides: 4. This CDR3 is built from 14 residues. Looked up from germline, CDR1 is SGHTA and CDR2 is FQGTGA. The CDR3 DNA follows: TGTGCCAGCAGCCTAGGACAGGACACAGATACGCAGTATTTT. Its translation is CASSLGQDTDTQYF.

The sample holds many counts of this clonotype. This rearrangement joins TRBV6-2 or TRBV6-3 to TRBJ2-1; D is tentatively TRBD1 or TRBD2 (5 bases each). CDR1 MNHEY and CDR2 SVGEGT come from the germline V gene. V was cut by 2 bases and J by 7 bases, with 6 bases left in between. The CDR3 extends over 12 amino acids. The CDR3 DNA reads as TGTGCCAGCAGTTACGGGGGAAATGAGCAGTTCTTC. It translates to CASSYGGNEQFF.

In its sample, this clonotype was seen a few times. The V call is TRBV20-1, the J call TRBJ1-5; unclear D gene. V was shortened by 0 bases and J by 6 bases, with 6 bases between the two germline ends. There are 12 residues in the CDR3. Germline V CDR1 and CDR2: DFQATT, SNEGSKA (reference sequence). The CDR3: CSARDASQPQHF. The CDR3 DNA is TGCAGTGCTAGAGATGCGAGTCAGCCCCAGCATTTT.

This clonotype came up many times. The J gene is TRBJ2-3, the V gene TRBV6-4, with 8 nucleotides matching TRBD2. CDR1 MRHNA and CDR2 SNTAGT come from the germline V gene. J lost 1 base, V lost 0 bases, and 6 bases had no gene match. CDR3 size: 17 residues. CDR3 sequence reads: CASSDSSGSGGTDTQYF. The CDR3 DNA follows: TGTGCCAGCAGTGACTCGAGCGGTAGCGGGGGCACAGATACGCAGTATTTT.